The 23 T cell receptor beta chains in this list originate from one sample, sequenced in a study of blood T cells in healthy people across ages. A sample-barcoded 5' primer and a J-beta primer mix were used in a second PCR of roughly 7 to 12 cycles. TCRdb re-derived calls from the 5' RACE reads in MiXCR, one entry per CDR3 protein. The sample consists of around 1,800,000 distinct CDR3 sequences, 35% to 50% of them appearing once. Sequencing was performed on blood. These receptors originate from a human donor in good health.

For the CDR3, the DNA is TGTGCCAGCAGTTACGGGGGACAGAGCTTTGGCTACACCTTC. Translated, it gives CASSYGGQSFGYTF. The chain links TRBV6-6 to TRBJ1-2, with 7 bases aligning to TRBD1. Trimming took 2 bases from V and 7 from J; bases not matched to a gene: 7. Germline values: CDR1 MNHNY, CDR2 SVGAGI (reference sequence). The CDR3 covers 14 residues.

The rearrangement links TRBV20-1 to TRBJ2-1; either TRBD1 or TRBD2 may supply D (5 bases each). This CDR3 is built from 16 residues. Trimming left V 6 bases short and J 2 bases short, with 20 bases between. From germline, CDR1 is DFQATT and CDR2 SNEGSKA (reference sequence). DNA for the CDR3: TGCAGTGCCGGAAAGATCGGGATAGGGGCCTACAATGAGCAGTTCTTC. Translated, it gives CSAGKIGIGAYNEQFF.

This clonotype showed up just a few times. The J gene is TRBJ2-3, the V gene TRBV6-1; 14 bases map to TRBD2. V trimming: 8 bases; J trimming: 2 bases; junction bases outside the gene matches: 9. In germline, CDR1 is MNHNS, CDR2 SASEGT. The CDR3 is 17 residues long. CDR3 region: CASWGLAGVTNTDTQYF. The CDR3 DNA reads as TGTGCCAGCTGGGGACTAGCGGGGGTAACTAACACAGATACGCAGTATTTT.

The chain couples TRBV20-1 to TRBJ1-2, with 7 nucleotides matching TRBD1. V dropped 2 bases and J dropped 9; count of bases not matched to a gene: 21. The CDR3 is made up of 17 amino acids. Germline V CDR1 and CDR2: DFQATT, SNEGSKA (reference sequence). In DNA form, the CDR3 reads TGCAGTGCTAGAAGGTCAGCCGGTTTGGAGGGGGCACTGAGCTACACCTTC. Amino acids: CSARRSAGLEGALSYTF.

This CDR3 reads CASSLFPGGGRYEQYF. The CDR3 DNA reads TGTGCCAGCAGTTTATTCCCGGGCGGGGGAAGGTACGAGCAGTACTTC. This rearrangement joins TRBV27 to TRBJ2-7, with 7 bases aligning to TRBD2. Unmatched junction bases numbered 10, after V lost 1 base and J lost 4 bases. The CDR3 is made up of 16 amino acids. CDR1 is MNHEY and CDR2 is SMNVEV in the germline V gene (reference sequence).

In its sample, this clonotype was seen a few times. For the CDR3, the DNA is TGTGCCAGCACTTCACGACAGGGGGCGTCTACGCAGTATTTT. Its translation is CASTSRQGASTQYF. The genes are TRBV6-1 and TRBJ2-3, with 10 bases aligning to TRBD1. The CDR3 loop spans 14 amino acids. Germline V gives CDR1 MNHNS, CDR2 SASEGT. With V trimmed by 7 bases and J by 8 bases, 9 bases remained unmatched.

This clonotype was detected only a few times. J is TRBJ2-7 and V is TRBV20-1; perhaps TRBD1 as D (6 bases). CDR3 length: 13 residues. Germline loops: CDR1 DFQATT, CDR2 SNEGSKA (reference sequence). V dropped 6 bases and J dropped 2 bases, with 14 bases sitting between them. In DNA, the CDR3 is TGCAGTGCAACCCGGGACATCGCCTACGAGCAGTACTTC. This encodes CSATRDIAYEQYF.

This clonotype has a count of ten or more. The chain combines TRBV29-1 with TRBJ1-1; tentative D call: TRBD1 (5 bases). The V end was cut by 4 bases, the J end by 1 base, with 7 bases between. The CDR3 totals 12 residues. Germline V gene data show CDR1 as SQVTM and CDR2 as ANQGSEA. Here the CDR3 DNA reads TGCAGCGTTGCCGGGGGGAACACTGAAGCTTTCTTT. This sequence encodes CSVAGGNTEAFF.

This rearrangement joins TRBV27 to TRBJ1-5; maybe TRBD1 (6 bases). Germline-derived CDR1 and CDR2 are MNHEY and SMNVEV (reference sequence). Trimming stripped 1 base from V and 3 bases from J, with 13 bases between. The CDR3 has 16 residues. The CDR3 is CASSLLAGQNNQPQHF. CDR3 in DNA: TGTGCCAGCAGTTTATTGGCCGGACAGAACAATCAGCCCCAGCATTTT.

This clonotype turned up a few times. The chain is built from TRBV6-2 or TRBV6-3 and TRBJ2-7; no reliable D call. Trimming took off 11 bases at V and 0 bases at J, with 14 bases between the two ends. Germline V lookup: CDR1 MNHEY, CDR2 SVGEGT. The CDR3 is 13 residues long. The CDR3 region has the DNA TGTGCCTACCGTGATAGCCTCTCCTACGAGCAGTACTTC. Amino acids: CAYRDSLSYEQYF.

This chain links TRBV6-5 with TRBJ1-2; no definite D call. Germline CDR1 and CDR2: MNHEY and SVGAGI. V was pared by 1 base and J by 8 bases, with 11 bases between. CDR3 size: 13 residues. The CDR3 region has the DNA TGTGCCAGCAGTTACTTCCTTTTGAGGGGCTACACCTTC. Protein: CASSYFLLRGYTF.

V usage is TRBV4-1 and J usage is TRBJ1-1; D gene unclear. The V gene's germline CDR1 is MGHRA and CDR2 YSYEKL. The CDR3 has 13 amino acids. V lost 8 bases to trimming and J lost 0 bases, with 10 bases between them. The CDR3 spells CASGKGLNTEAFF. The CDR3 nucleotides are TGCGCCAGCGGGAAGGGCCTGAACACTGAAGCTTTCTTT.

This clonotype was detected only a few times. The V gene is TRBV10-3, the J gene TRBJ2-3, with 8 bases identical to TRBD2. Germline assignment: CDR1 ENHRY and CDR2 SYGVKD. V lost 4 bases to trimming and J lost 3 bases; unmatched junction nucleotides: 6. The CDR3 runs 15 residues. As DNA, the CDR3 is TGTGCCATCAGTGCATCGGCGGGGGGAACAGATACGCAGTATTTT. This encodes CAISASAGGTDTQYF.

This clonotype occurred a few times. The chain joins TRBV7-9 to TRBJ1-1; tentative D call: TRBD1 (5 bases). The germline V gene encodes CDR1 SEHNR and CDR2 FQNEAQ (reference sequence). The CDR3 length is 14 residues. V lost 6 bases and J 0 bases, leaving 11 bases between the germline ends. The CDR3 DNA is TGTGCCAGCAGACTCCAGGGATTGAACACTGAAGCTTTCTTT. Translated, it gives CASRLQGLNTEAFF.

This clonotype showed up just a few times. The rearrangement links TRBV4-3 to TRBJ2-7; D is tentatively TRBD1 or TRBD2 (5 bases each). Germline assignment: CDR1 LGHNA and CDR2 YSLEER. CDR3 length equals 14 residues. The ends were cut back, 0 bases at V and 7 bases at J, with 13 bases in the middle. The CDR3, as DNA: TGCGCCAGCAGCCAAGAATCTGGGGGTTGGGAGCAGTACTTC. Translated, it gives CASSQESGGWEQYF.

This chain connects TRBV7-2 to TRBJ1-1; tentatively, D is TRBD1 (5 bases). The V end was cut by 2 bases, the J end by 4 bases, with 14 bases between. The germline V gene encodes CDR1 SGHTA and CDR2 FQGNSA. This CDR3 has 15 amino acids. The CDR3 sequence is CASSLQRGLATEAFF. For the CDR3, the DNA is TGTGCCAGCAGCTTACAGAGGGGCCTCGCCACTGAAGCTTTCTTT.

This chain joins TRBV11-1 and TRBJ2-1; TRBD2 matches 12 bases. The CDR3 loop spans 21 amino acids. The germline V gene encodes CDR1 SGHAT and CDR2 FQDESV (reference sequence). Trimming took 4 bases from V and 0 from J; bases not matched to a gene: 16. CDR3 sequence (DNA): TGTGCCAGCAGCTCCGTCGGAGGGCTAGCGGGGGGGTCAAGCTCCTACAATGAGCAGTTCTTC. Its protein product is CASSSVGGLAGGSSSYNEQFF.

The CDR3 DNA reads TGTGCCAGCAGCTTGGTGGAGGGGGGCAGGGGGGCTTTCTTT. Protein sequence: CASSLVEGGRGAFF. The rearrangement joins TRBV5-6 to TRBJ1-1; 7 bases match TRBD1. CDR3 length: 14 residues. V gave up 0 bases and J gave up 11 bases; unmatched junction bases: 10. Germline V gene data show CDR1 as SGHDT and CDR2 as YYEEEE. The full variable domain, with the rest looked up from reference TRBV5-6 and TRBJ1-1, is DAGVTQSPTHLIKTRGQQVTLRCSPKSGHDTVSWYQQALGQGPQFIFQYYEEEERQRGNFPDRFSGHQFPNYSSELNVNALLLGDSALYLCASSLVEGGRGAFFGQGTRLTVV.

V and J are TRBV6-2 or TRBV6-3 and TRBJ1-1; TRBD1 might be the D (5 bases). The V gene lost 2 bases and the J gene lost 10 bases, with 8 bases spanning the gap. Germline V gives CDR1 MNHEY, CDR2 SVGEGT. CDR3 length: 11 residues. The CDR3 region is CASSYGGGAFF. Here the CDR3 DNA reads TGTGCCAGCAGTTACGGGGGGGGAGCTTTCTTT.

V and J are TRBV11-1 and TRBJ1-2, with no clear D. The germline V gene has CDR1 SGHAT and CDR2 FQDESV (reference sequence). The CDR3 is 13 amino acids. V lost 3 bases and J 8 bases, leaving 13 bases between the germline ends. The CDR3 DNA sequence: TGTGCCAGCAGCTTCGATCGGGGAGGAGGCTACACCTTC. Translation: CASSFDRGGGYTF.

There are a few counts of this clonotype. The rearrangement uses TRBV19 and TRBJ1-4, with D possibly being TRBD1 (6 bases). V lost 5 bases to trimming and J lost 8 bases, with 18 bases between them. Germline assignment: CDR1 LNHDA and CDR2 SQIVND (reference sequence). The CDR3 sequence is 15 residues long. DNA of the CDR3: TGTGCCAGTAGTCGCTCGGGACAAAGTCGGGAAAAACTGTTTTTT. Residues: CASSRSGQSREKLFF.

The chain combines TRBV5-1 with TRBJ2-1; weak D call: TRBD2 (5 bases). V lost 0 bases and J lost 9, with 16 bases in between. The CDR3 totals 15 residues. From germline, CDR1 is SGHRS and CDR2 YFSETQ. The CDR3 is CASSLASGGTVEQFF. Here the CDR3 DNA reads TGCGCCAGCAGCTTGGCCTCCGGAGGCACAGTTGAGCAGTTCTTC.

In its sample, this clonotype was seen once. The CDR3 loop is CSASYAGTSGENEQYF. The CDR3 DNA reads as TGCAGTGCTAGCTACGCCGGGACTAGCGGGGAAAATGAGCAGTACTTC. This rearrangement joins TRBV20-1 to TRBJ2-4; 13 positions match TRBD2. J was trimmed by 13 bases and V by 3 bases; bases with no gene match: 15. Germline V gene lookup returns CDR1 DFQATT and CDR2 SNEGSKA (reference sequence). The CDR3 loop spans 16 amino acids.